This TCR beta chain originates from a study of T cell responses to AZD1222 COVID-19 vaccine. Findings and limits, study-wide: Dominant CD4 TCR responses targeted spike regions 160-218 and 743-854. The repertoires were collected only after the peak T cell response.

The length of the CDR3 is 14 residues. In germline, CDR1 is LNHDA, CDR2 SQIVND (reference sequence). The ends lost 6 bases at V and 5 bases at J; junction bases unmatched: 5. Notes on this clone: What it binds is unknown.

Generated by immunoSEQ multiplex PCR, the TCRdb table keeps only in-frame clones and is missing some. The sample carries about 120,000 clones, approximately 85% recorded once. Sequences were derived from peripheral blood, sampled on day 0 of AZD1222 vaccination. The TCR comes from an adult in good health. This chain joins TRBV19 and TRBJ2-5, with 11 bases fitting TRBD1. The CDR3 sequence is CASSRDRGRETQYF. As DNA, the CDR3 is TGTGCCAGTAGCAGGGACAGGGGGAGGGAGACCCAGTACTTC. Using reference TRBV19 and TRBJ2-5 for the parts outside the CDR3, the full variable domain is DGGITQSPKYLFRKEGQNVTLSCEQNLNHDAMYWYRQDPGQGLRLIYYSQIVNDFQKGDIAEGYSVSREKKESFPLTVTSAQKNPTAFYLCASSRDRGRETQYFGPGTRLLVL.